The present T cell receptor beta chain was sequenced within a study of T cell responses to AZD1222 COVID-19 vaccine. Study-wide context: Timing groups of about 4 and about 12 weeks for second doses were pooled. Study-wide results and limits: Only a handful of individuals given AZD1222 were seropositive at baseline. None of the repertoires were sampled until the peak T cell response had passed.

V was clipped by 6 bases and J by 0 bases; unmatched bases: 3. Germline CDR1 is LGHDT and CDR2 is YNNKEL (reference sequence). This CDR3 has 14 amino acids. On this clone: What it recognizes is unknown.

The data were produced by immunoSEQ multiplex PCR, yet TCRdb's version contains in-frame clones alone and is incomplete. The sample yields about 110,000 clones, roughly nine tenths seen once. The sequence derives from an adult in good health. The V and J genes are TRBV3-1 (or the pseudogene TRBV3-2) and TRBJ2-3, with TRBD2 matching over 7 bases. Sample: peripheral blood, taken on day 0 of AZD1222 vaccination. The CDR3 nucleotides are TGTGCCAGCAGGCTAGCGGTAAGCACAGATACGCAGTATTTT. This codes for CASRLAVSTDTQYF.